Only a few counts were recorded for the clone carrying this TCR beta chain. The antigen remains undetermined. The data were taken from a study of PD-L1 blockade in urothelial cancer. For the study at large: In the patient group, most of the roughly 30 were males with bladder-origin urothelial cancer. Blood-derived samples held a median approximately 140,000 T cells.

TCRdb's table, derived via immunoSEQ multiplex PCR, lists solely in-frame clones and lacks some. The sample shows tens of thousands of clones, 85% of them seen only once. Unmatched junction bases numbered 3, after V lost 3 bases and J lost 4 bases. The germline V gene has CDR1 MNHNS and CDR2 SASEGT. There are 14 residues in the CDR3. Time point specified: pretreatment peripheral blood. Study results and caveats: Tumor-linked clones in blood grew more by 3 weeks in durable-benefit patients.

The chain combines TRBV6-1 with TRBJ1-3; 7 nucleotides match TRBD1. The input for sequencing was PBMCs, taken around atezolizumab (anti-PD-L1) treatment. The receptor comes from a middle-aged man with urothelial cancer. This CDR3 is CASSDRGGGNTIYF. The CDR3, as DNA: TGTGCCAGCAGTGATAGAGGGGGCGGAAACACCATATATTTT.